Below are 26 T cell receptor beta chains sequenced from a single sample in a study of shared clonotypes between healthy human individuals (dated by TCRdb to 2018 to 2021). CD8 naive samples were obtained by positive selection for CCR7 among CD45RO-negative cells, yielding a CD45RA+CCR7+ population from which TemRA cells were excluded. Receptor libraries were prepared by the immunoSEQ multiplex PCR assay. TCRdb holds this immuneACCESS table with in-frame rearrangements only. Some clones are missing; in checked studies, unresolved V genes explain under half, and the rest has no known cause. In this sample the table shows 700,000 to 950,000 clones, roughly 96% of which occur a single time. The ten largest clonotypes hold under 0.25% of the sample. The sequencing sample was made of naive CD8+ T cells sorted from blood. In light of the paper, this sample's cell subset or site label describes: CD45RA+CCR7+. The source of these receptors is a man between 25 and 39 years old in good health.

The chain combines TRBV6-6 with TRBJ2-5, with TRBD2 as a possible D gene (6 bases). Germline V gives CDR1 MNHNY, CDR2 SVGAGI (reference sequence). V was cut by 2 bases and J by 4 bases, with 14 bases left in between. The CDR3 totals 15 residues. The CDR3 region is CASSYRQGGPETQYF. CDR3 DNA: TGTGCCAGCAGTTACCGGCAGGGAGGTCCAGAGACCCAGTACTTC.

The chain links TRBV27 to TRBJ2-7, with 7 bases aligning to TRBD1. Germline CDR1 MNHEY, CDR2 SMNVEV (reference sequence). Trimming took 7 bases from V and 13 from J; bases not matched to a gene: 10. CDR3 length equals 11 residues. CDR3 sequence (DNA): TGTGCCAGCACCGAGGGGGCACAACTTTACTTC. The encoded protein is CASTEGAQLYF.

This chain uses TRBV18 with TRBJ2-7; perhaps TRBD1 as D (5 bases). Trimming pared 4 bases from V and 5 bases from J, leaving 12 bases between. This CDR3 region has 13 residues. The germline CDR1 and CDR2 sequences are KGHSH and LQKENI. CDR3 amino acids: CASSRGRFDEQYF. In DNA form, the CDR3 reads TGTGCCAGCTCACGGGGCAGGTTTGACGAGCAGTACTTC.

The rearrangement joins TRBV7-9 to TRBJ2-7; 10 bases agree with TRBD2. The germline gives CDR1 SEHNR, CDR2 FQNEAQ (reference sequence). V lost 5 bases to trimming and J lost 2 bases; unmatched junction nucleotides: 6. CDR3 length equals 15 residues. The CDR3 sequence is CASSGSSGSPYEQYF. The CDR3 DNA reads TGTGCCAGCAGCGGATCTAGCGGGAGCCCCTACGAGCAGTACTTC.

The chain joins TRBV5-6 to TRBJ1-5; 7 positions agree with TRBD1. This CDR3 comprises 14 residues. Germline V gives CDR1 SGHDT, CDR2 YYEEEE. Germline trimming cut 3 bases from V and 6 bases from J; bases unmatched to any gene: 6. CDR3 amino acids: CASSSSTGSQPQHF. CDR3 DNA sequence: TGTGCCAGCAGCTCATCGACAGGGTCTCAGCCCCAGCATTTT.

As to this clone: Within the sample, other DNA sequences also encode this same CDR3. The chain carries TRBV27 and TRBJ1-1; tentatively, D is TRBD1 (6 bases). The CDR3 is 12 amino acids. The ends were cut back, 5 bases at V and 4 bases at J, with 8 bases in the middle. CDR1 and CDR2 from the germline V gene are MNHEY and SMNVEV (reference sequence). The CDR3 DNA reads as TGTGCCAGCAGTGGGGGGCCCACTGAAGCTTTCTTT. It yields the protein CASSGGPTEAFF.

The J gene is TRBJ1-1, the V gene TRBV27; D is undetermined. This CDR3 comprises 14 residues. The germline V and J ends were trimmed by 2 bases and 2 bases, with 9 bases remaining between them. The germline CDR1 and CDR2 sequences are MNHEY and SMNVEV (reference sequence). Here the CDR3 reads CASSLGRINTEAFF. Here the CDR3 DNA reads TGTGCCAGCAGTTTAGGACGGATAAACACTGAAGCTTTCTTT.

The chain joins TRBV19 to TRBJ1-5, with D tentatively TRBD1 (5 bases). Trimming left V 6 bases short and J 9 bases short, with 9 bases between. The V gene's germline CDR1 is LNHDA and CDR2 SQIVND (reference sequence). The CDR3 consists of 11 residues. CDR3 in DNA: TGTGCCAGTAGCGCTGGGGGGCCCCAGCATTTT. Protein: CASSAGGPQHF.

The chain carries TRBV6-8 and TRBJ2-1, with TRBD2 matching 16 bases. There are 20 residues in the CDR3. V dropped 6 bases and J dropped 1; count of bases not matched to a gene: 12. Germline lookup yields CDR1 MNHGY and CDR2 SAAAGT. In nucleotides, the CDR3 is TGTGCCAGCAGAATTGCCGGGACTAGCGGGAGGGAGAGGTCCTACAATGAGCAGTTCTTC. Amino acid sequence: CASRIAGTSGRERSYNEQFF.

The rearrangement uses TRBV5-8 and TRBJ1-5; D gene unclear. Trimming cost V 5 bases and J 6 bases, with 15 bases left between them. CDR3 length: 14 amino acids. Germline V CDR1 and CDR2: SGHTS, YDEGEE. The CDR3 nucleotides are TGTGCCAGCAGAGGGCCCGGTAACGGTCAGCCCCAGCATTTT. Its protein product is CASRGPGNGQPQHF.

Concerning this clone itself: The same CDR3 also results from other DNA sequences found in this sample. The V call is TRBV7-9, the J call TRBJ1-1, with 7 bases lining up with TRBD1. Losses at the gene ends were 5 bases for V and 2 bases for J; bases not matched to a gene: 8. Germline CDR1 and CDR2: SEHNR and FQNEAQ (reference sequence). CDR3 length: 15 amino acids. CDR3 region: CASSPRDSLNTEAFF. The CDR3 DNA is TGTGCCAGCAGCCCGAGGGACAGTTTAAACACTGAAGCTTTCTTT.

The DNA for the CDR3 is TGTGCCAGCAGCGGGATTGGCGAACAGGGCCTCTCTGGGGCCAACGTCCTGACTTTC. Translation gives CASSGIGEQGLSGANVLTF. V gene TRBV7-2 combines with J gene TRBJ2-6; possibly TRBD1 for D (6 bases). This CDR3 spans 19 amino acids. Germline assignment: CDR1 SGHTA and CDR2 FQGNSA. The V end lost 5 bases, the J end lost 0 bases, and 20 bases lay between the germline ends.

The V gene is TRBV5-1, the J gene TRBJ2-5, with D possibly called TRBD1 or TRBD2 (5 bases each). Germline V gene data show CDR1 as SGHRS and CDR2 as YFSETQ. V lost 0 bases, J lost 1 base, and 19 bases lay in between. The CDR3 is 18 amino acids. The chain's CDR3 is CASSLGPRRSGSQETQYF. The CDR3 nucleotides are TGCGCCAGCAGCTTGGGCCCACGGAGGTCAGGGTCCCAAGAGACCCAGTACTTC.

The chain links TRBV7-2 to TRBJ2-7, with 7 positions matching TRBD1. The CDR3 loop spans 13 amino acids. Trimming took 4 bases from V and 6 from J; bases not matched to a gene: 6. Germline loops: CDR1 SGHTA, CDR2 FQGNSA. The DNA for the CDR3 is TGTGCCAGCAGCTCCAGGGACAGATTCGAGCAGTACTTC. It translates to CASSSRDRFEQYF. The full variable domain, rest sourced from reference TRBV7-2 and TRBJ2-7, is GAGVSQSPSNKVTEKGKDVELRCDPISGHTALYWYRQSLGQGLEFLIYFQGNSAPDKSGLPSDRFSAERTGGSVSTLTIQRTQQEDSAVYLCASSSRDRFEQYFGPGTRLTVT.

This chain connects TRBV5-4 to TRBJ2-5, with TRBD1 matching over 8 bases. Trimming at V came to 4 bases and at J to 2 bases, leaving 7 bases not matched to a gene. Germline V gene lookup returns CDR1 SGHNT and CDR2 YYREEE (reference sequence). CDR3 length: 15 amino acids. CDR3 sequence (DNA): TGTGCCAGCAGCCGTGGACAGGGCCCTCAAGAGACCCAGTACTTC. Protein sequence: CASSRGQGPQETQYF. Full variable domain (rest looked up from reference TRBV5-4 and TRBJ2-5): ETGVTQSPTHLIKTRGQQVTLRCSSQSGHNTVSWYQQALGQGPQFIFQYYREEENGRGNFPPRFSGLQFPNYSSELNVNALELDDSALYLCASSRGQGPQETQYFGPGTRLLVL.

This clone has just one count. The chain is built from TRBV7-6 and TRBJ2-7; the match to TRBD2 covers 12 bases. V was pared by 6 bases and J by 0 bases, with 3 bases of the junction left unmatched. The CDR3 contains 15 residues. Per the germline V gene, CDR1 is SGHVS and CDR2 is FNYEAQ. As DNA, the CDR3 is TGTGCCAGCAGGGAGACTAGCGGGAGCTCCTACGAGCAGTACTTC. Its translation: CASRETSGSSYEQYF.

CDR3: CASNDRGDYGYTF. The CDR3 nucleotides are TGTGCCAGTAACGACAGGGGTGACTATGGCTACACCTTC. The V call is TRBV5-6, the J call TRBJ1-2, with TRBD1 matching over 8 bases. With 8 bases clipped from V and 3 bases from J, the junction kept 6 bases outside the gene matches. This CDR3 comprises 13 residues. Germline V gene lookup returns CDR1 SGHDT and CDR2 YYEEEE.

The chain combines TRBV7-9 with TRBJ2-7; TRBD1 matches 7 bases. After removal of 5 bases from V and 0 bases from J, the junction contained 10 bases not matched to a gene. The germline V gene has CDR1 SEHNR and CDR2 FQNEAQ (reference sequence). The CDR3 has 16 amino acids. Written as DNA, the CDR3 is TGTGCCAGCAGCCTAGGGGGCTTGTCAAGCTCCTACGAGCAGTACTTC. Encoded protein: CASSLGGLSSSYEQYF.

On this clone: Other DNA sequences in this sample translate to the same CDR3. The chain is built from TRBV5-6 and TRBJ2-7, with D unclear. V shed 1 base and J shed 1 base, with 3 bases lying between them. Germline V lookup: CDR1 SGHDT, CDR2 YYEEEE. This CDR3 region has 12 residues. CDR3 amino acids: CASSLSSYEQYF. The CDR3 DNA reads TGTGCCAGCAGCTTGTCATCCTACGAGCAGTACTTC.

The rearrangement links TRBV5-4 to TRBJ2-7; D may be TRBD1 (6 bases). V was clipped by 4 bases and J by 7 bases, with 24 bases between them. CDR3 length: 16 residues. Germline-derived CDR1 and CDR2 are SGHNT and YYREEE (reference sequence). CDR3 region: CASSARDLGLRGEQYF. The CDR3 coding sequence is TGTGCCAGCAGCGCCCGAGACTTGGGGCTTAGGGGGGAGCAGTACTTC.

This rearrangement joins TRBV6-6 to TRBJ1-4, with a tentative D call TRBD1 (5 bases). The CDR3 spans 12 residues. V shed 8 bases and J shed 3 bases, with 7 bases lying between them. Germline V CDR1 and CDR2: MNHNY, SVGAGI (reference sequence). For the CDR3, the DNA is TGTGCCAGCGAGGGGTCTAATGAAAAACTGTTTTTT. Its protein product is CASEGSNEKLFF.

J is TRBJ1-2 and V is TRBV11-2, with a tentative D call TRBD1 (5 bases). Trimming left V 3 bases short and J 4 bases short, with 12 bases between. The germline gives CDR1 SGHAT, CDR2 FQNNGV. This CDR3 contains 14 residues. CDR3 sequence: CASSLGMTVYGYTF. The CDR3 region has the DNA TGTGCCAGCAGCTTGGGGATGACAGTCTATGGCTACACCTTC.

The gene calls are TRBV7-3 and TRBJ2-7; 10 bases line up with TRBD1. Germline CDR1 reads SGHTA; CDR2 reads FQGTGA. Losses at the gene ends were 4 bases for V and 1 base for J; bases not matched to a gene: 1. There are 14 residues in the CDR3. CDR3 protein: CASSWTGGSYEQYF. For the CDR3, the DNA is TGTGCCAGCAGCTGGACAGGGGGATCCTACGAGCAGTACTTC.

The chain has TRBV10-3 and TRBJ2-1; 9 bases map to TRBD2. With V trimmed by 11 bases and J by 0 bases, 5 bases remained unmatched. This CDR3 is built from 14 residues. Germline V lookup: CDR1 ENHRY, CDR2 SYGVKD. This chain's CDR3 is CAVLLAGSYNEQFF. The CDR3 coding sequence is TGTGCCGTACTACTAGCGGGCTCCTACAATGAGCAGTTCTTC.

The V and J genes are TRBV4-1 and TRBJ2-5; D is possibly TRBD1 or TRBD2 (5 bases each). The end of the DNA is better explained by TRBJ2-7, so the J call may be wrong. This CDR3 is built from 15 residues. Germline CDR1 and CDR2: MGHRA and YSYEKL. CDR3 DNA: TGCGCCAGCAGCCAAGAGGGACCCGGGGCCGACGAGCAGTACTTC. Its protein product is CASSQEGPGADEQYF.

The chain has TRBV28 and TRBJ2-7; 8 bases line up with TRBD2. Germline V gene sequence: CDR1 MDHEN, CDR2 SYDVKM. Unmatched junction bases numbered 12, after V lost 2 bases and J lost 3 bases. The CDR3 totals 17 residues. The CDR3 spells CASSLGTWREEDYEQYF. In DNA, the CDR3 is TGTGCCAGCAGTTTAGGGACTTGGCGGGAGGAGGACTACGAGCAGTACTTC.